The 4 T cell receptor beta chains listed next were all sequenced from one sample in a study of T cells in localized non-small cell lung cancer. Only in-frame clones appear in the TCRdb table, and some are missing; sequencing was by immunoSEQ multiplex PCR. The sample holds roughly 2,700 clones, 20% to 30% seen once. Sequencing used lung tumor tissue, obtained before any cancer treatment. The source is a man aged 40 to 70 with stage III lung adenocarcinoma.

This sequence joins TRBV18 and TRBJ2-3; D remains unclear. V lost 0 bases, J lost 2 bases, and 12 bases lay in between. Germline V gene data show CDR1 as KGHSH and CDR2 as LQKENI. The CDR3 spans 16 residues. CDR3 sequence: CASSPPNAESTDTQYF. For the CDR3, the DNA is TGTGCCAGCTCACCACCTAATGCAGAATCCACAGATACGCAGTATTTT.

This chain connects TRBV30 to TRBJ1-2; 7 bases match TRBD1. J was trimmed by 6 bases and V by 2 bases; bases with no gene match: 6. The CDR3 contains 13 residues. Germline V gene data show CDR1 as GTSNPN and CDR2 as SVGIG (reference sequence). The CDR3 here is CAWSPTTGNGYTF. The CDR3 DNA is TGTGCCTGGAGTCCAACGACAGGGAATGGCTACACCTTC.

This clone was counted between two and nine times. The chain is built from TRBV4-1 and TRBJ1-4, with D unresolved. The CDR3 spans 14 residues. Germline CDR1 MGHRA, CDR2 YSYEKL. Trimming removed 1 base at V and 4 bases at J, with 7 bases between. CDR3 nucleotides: TGCGCCAGCAGCCAAGTTTCTGGTAATGAAAAACTGTTTTTT. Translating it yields CASSQVSGNEKLFF.

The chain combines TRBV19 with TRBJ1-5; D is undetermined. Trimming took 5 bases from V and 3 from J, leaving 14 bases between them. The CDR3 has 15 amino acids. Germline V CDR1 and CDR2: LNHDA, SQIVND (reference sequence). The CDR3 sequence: CASSSLDRNNQPQHF. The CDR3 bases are TGTGCCAGTAGTTCCTTGGACCGAAACAATCAGCCCCAGCATTTT. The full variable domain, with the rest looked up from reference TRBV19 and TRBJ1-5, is DGGITQSPKYLFRKEGQNVTLSCEQNLNHDAMYWYRQDPGQGLRLIYYSQIVNDFQKGDIAEGYSVSREKKESFPLTVTSAQKNPTAFYLCASSSLDRNNQPQHFGDGTRLSIL.